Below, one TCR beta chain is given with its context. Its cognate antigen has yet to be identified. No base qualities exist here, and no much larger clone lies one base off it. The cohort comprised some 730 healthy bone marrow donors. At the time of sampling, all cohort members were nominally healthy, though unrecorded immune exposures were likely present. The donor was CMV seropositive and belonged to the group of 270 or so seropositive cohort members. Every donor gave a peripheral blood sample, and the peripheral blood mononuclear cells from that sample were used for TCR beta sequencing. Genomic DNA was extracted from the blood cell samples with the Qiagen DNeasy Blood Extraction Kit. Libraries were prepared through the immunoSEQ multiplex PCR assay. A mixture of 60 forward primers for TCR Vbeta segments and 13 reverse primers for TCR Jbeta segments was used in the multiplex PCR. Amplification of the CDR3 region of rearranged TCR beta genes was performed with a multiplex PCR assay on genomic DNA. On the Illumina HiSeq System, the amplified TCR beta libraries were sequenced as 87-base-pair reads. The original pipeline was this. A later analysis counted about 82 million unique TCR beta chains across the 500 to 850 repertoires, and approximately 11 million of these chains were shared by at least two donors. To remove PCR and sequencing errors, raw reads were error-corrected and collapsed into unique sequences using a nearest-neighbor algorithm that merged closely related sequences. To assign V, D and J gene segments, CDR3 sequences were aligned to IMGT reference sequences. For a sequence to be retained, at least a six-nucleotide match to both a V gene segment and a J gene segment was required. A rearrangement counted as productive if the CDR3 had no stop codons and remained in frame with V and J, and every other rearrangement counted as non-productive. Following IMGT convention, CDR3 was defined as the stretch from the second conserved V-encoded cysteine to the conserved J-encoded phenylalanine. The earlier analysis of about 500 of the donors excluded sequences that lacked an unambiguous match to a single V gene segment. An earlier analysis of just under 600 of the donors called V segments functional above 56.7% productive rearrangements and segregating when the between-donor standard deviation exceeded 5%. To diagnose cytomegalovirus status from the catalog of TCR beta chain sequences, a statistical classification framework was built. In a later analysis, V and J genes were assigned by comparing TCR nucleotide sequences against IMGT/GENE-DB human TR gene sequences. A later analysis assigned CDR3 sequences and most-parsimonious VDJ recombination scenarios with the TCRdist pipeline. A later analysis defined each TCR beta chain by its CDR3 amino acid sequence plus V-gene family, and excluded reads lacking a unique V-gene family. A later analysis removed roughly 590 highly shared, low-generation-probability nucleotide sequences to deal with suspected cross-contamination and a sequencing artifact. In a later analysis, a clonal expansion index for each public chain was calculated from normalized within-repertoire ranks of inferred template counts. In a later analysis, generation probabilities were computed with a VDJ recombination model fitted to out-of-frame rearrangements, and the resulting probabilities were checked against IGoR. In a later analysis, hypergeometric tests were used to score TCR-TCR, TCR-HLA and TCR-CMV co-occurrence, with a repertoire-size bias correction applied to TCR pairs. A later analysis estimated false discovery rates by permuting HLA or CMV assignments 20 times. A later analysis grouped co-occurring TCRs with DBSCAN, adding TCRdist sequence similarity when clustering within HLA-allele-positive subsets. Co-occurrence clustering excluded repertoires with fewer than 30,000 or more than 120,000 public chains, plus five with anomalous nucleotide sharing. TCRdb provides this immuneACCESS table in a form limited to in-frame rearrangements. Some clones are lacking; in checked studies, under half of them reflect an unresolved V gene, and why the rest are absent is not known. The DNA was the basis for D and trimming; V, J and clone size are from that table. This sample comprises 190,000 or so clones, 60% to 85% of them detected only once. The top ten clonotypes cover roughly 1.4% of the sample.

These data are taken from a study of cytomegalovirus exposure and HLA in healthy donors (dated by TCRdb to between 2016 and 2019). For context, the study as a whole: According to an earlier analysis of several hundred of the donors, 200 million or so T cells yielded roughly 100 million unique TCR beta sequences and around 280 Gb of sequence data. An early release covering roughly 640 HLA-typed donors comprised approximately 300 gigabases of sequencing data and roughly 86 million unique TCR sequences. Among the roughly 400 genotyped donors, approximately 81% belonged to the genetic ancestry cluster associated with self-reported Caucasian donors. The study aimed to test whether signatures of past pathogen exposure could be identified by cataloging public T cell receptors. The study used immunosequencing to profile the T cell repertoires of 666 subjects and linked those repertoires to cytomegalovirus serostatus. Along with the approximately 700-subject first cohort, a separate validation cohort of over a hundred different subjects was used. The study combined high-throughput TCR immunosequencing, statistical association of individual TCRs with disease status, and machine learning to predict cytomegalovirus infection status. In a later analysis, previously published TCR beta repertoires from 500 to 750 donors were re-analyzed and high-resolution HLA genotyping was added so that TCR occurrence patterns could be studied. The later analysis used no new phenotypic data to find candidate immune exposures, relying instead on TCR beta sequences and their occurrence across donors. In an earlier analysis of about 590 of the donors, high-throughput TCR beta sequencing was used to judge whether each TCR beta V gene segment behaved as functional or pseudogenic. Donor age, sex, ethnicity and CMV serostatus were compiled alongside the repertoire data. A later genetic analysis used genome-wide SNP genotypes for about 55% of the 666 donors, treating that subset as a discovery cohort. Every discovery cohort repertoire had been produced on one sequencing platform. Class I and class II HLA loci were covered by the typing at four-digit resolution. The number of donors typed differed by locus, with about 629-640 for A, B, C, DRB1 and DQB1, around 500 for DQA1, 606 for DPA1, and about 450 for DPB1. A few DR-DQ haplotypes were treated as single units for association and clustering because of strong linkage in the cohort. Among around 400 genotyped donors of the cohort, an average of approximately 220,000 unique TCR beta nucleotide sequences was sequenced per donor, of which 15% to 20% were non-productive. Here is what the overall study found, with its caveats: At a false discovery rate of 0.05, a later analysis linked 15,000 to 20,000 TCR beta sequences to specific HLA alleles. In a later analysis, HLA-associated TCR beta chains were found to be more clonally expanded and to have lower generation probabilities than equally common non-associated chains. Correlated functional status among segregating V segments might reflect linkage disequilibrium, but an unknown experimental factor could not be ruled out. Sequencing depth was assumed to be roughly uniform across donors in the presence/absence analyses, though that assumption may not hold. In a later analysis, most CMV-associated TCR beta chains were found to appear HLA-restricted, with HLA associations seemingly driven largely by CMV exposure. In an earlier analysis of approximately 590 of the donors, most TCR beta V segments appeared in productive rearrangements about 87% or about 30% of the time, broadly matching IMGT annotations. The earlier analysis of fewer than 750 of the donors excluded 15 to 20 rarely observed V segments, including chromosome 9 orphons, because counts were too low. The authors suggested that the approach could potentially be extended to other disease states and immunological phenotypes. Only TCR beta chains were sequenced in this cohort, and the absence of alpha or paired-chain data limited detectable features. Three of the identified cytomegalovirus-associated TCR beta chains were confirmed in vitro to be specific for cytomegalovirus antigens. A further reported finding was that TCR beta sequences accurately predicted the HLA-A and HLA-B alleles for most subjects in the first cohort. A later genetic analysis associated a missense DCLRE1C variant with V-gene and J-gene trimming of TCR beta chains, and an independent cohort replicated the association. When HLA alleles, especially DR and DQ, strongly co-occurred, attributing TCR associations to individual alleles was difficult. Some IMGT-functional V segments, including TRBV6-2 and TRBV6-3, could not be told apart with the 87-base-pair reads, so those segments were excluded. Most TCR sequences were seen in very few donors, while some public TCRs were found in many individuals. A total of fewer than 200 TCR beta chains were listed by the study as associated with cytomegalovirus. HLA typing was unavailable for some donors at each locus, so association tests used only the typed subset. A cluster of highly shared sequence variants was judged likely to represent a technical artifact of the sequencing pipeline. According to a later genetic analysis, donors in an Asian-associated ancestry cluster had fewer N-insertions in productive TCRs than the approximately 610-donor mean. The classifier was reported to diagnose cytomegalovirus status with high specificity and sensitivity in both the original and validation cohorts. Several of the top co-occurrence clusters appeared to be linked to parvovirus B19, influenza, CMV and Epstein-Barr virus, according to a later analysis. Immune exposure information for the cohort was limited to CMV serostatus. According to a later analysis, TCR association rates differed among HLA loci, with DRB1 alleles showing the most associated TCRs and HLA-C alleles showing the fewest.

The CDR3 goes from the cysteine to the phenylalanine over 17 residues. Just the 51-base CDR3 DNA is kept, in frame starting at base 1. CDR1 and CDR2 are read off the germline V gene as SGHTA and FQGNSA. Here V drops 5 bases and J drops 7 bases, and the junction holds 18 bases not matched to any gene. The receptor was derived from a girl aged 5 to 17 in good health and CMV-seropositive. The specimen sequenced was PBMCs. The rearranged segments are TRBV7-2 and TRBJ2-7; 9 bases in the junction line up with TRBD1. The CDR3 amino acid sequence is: CASSPTPKDRGSREQYF. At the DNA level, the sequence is TGTGCCAGCAGCCCGACCCCGAAGGACAGGGGATCGAGGGAGCAGTACTTC.